Presented here are 13 T cell receptor beta chains from one specimen sequenced in a study of T cells in Graves' hyperthyroidism and ophthalmopathy. Regions amplified from RNA transcripts were the TCR beta CDR3 regions. An initial round of RT-PCR targeting the TCR CDR3 relied on the HTBI primer set. TCRdb re-called the multiplex PCR reads through MiXCR, storing one row per CDR3 protein. In the table there are around 700,000 distinct CDR3 sequences, around 40% of which are singletons. Sequenced sample: blood. These receptors all come from a woman aged 40 to 50 with Graves' hyperthyroidism.

This clonotype was picked up a small number of times. The rearrangement joins TRBV5-1 to TRBJ2-7; 9 nucleotides match TRBD1. The CDR3 consists of 14 residues. The germline V gene encodes CDR1 SGHRS and CDR2 YFSETQ. V was pared by 4 bases and J by 5 bases, with 7 bases of the junction left unmatched. Written as DNA, the CDR3 is TGCGCCAGCAGCCCCGGGACAGGGCCCCACGAGCAGTACTTC. Its translation is CASSPGTGPHEQYF.

This chain uses TRBV24-1 with TRBJ1-3, with TRBD1 matching over 7 bases. V lost 8 bases and J lost 4; bases outside the gene matches: 4. CDR3 length: 13 residues. Germline CDR1 and CDR2: KGHDR and SFDVKD. DNA for the CDR3: TGTGCCACCAAGGGGGCTAACGGAAACACCATATATTTT. Translation gives CATKGANGNTIYF.

The DNA of the CDR3 is TGTGCCAGCACTTTAACTGGGACAGGCTACTACGAGCAGTACTTC. Its protein product is CASTLTGTGYYEQYF. The chain has TRBV6-5 and TRBJ2-7; 8 positions match TRBD1. The junction had 11 bases not matched to a gene; V was cut back by 7 bases and J by 3 bases. Germline-derived CDR1 and CDR2 are MNHEY and SVGAGI. CDR3 length: 15 residues.

Only a few counts were recorded for this clonotype. The chain uses TRBV20-1 and TRBJ1-1; D may be TRBD1 (6 bases). In germline, CDR1 is DFQATT, CDR2 SNEGSKA (reference sequence). The CDR3 extends over 11 amino acids. Deletions cut 6 bases from V and 8 bases from J, with 13 bases between. The CDR3 DNA follows: TGCAGTGCCCCCGGAGGGGGGGAAGCTTTCTTT. Encoded protein: CSAPGGGEAFF.

Points on this clonotype: A much larger clone is a single base away; this may be a read error. The chain uses TRBV19 and TRBJ1-1; 8 positions match TRBD1. The CDR3 runs 13 residues. Germline values: CDR1 LNHDA, CDR2 SQIVND (reference sequence). The CDR3 spells CASSEDRATEALF. In DNA, the CDR3 is TGTGCCAGTAGTGAGGACAGGGCAACTGAAGCTCTCTTT.

Regarding this clonotype: This may be a read error, as it is one base from a much larger clone. This sequence joins TRBV12-3 or TRBV12-4 and TRBJ2-2; 7 nucleotides line up with TRBD2. Trimming took 5 bases from V and 7 from J; bases not matched to a gene: 13. The CDR3 length is 16 residues. CDR3 coding DNA: TGTGCCAGCAGTGGTCTAGTGGGAGGGCCTATCGGGGAGCTGTTTTTT. Protein: CASSGLVGGPIGELFF.

The J gene is TRBJ1-1, the V gene TRBV6-1, with TRBD1 identical over 7 bases. The CDR3 has 12 amino acids. V gave up 6 bases and J gave up 9 bases; unmatched junction bases: 7. Germline loops: CDR1 MNHNS, CDR2 SASEGT. The CDR3: CASSQQGQKAFF. The CDR3 region has the DNA TGTGCCAGCAGCCAACAGGGACAGAAAGCTTTCTTT.

Comment on this clonotype: An end of the junction does not agree with germline; a read error may underlie this. The V call is TRBV11-2, the J call TRBJ2-7, with D perhaps matching TRBD2 (6 bases). Germline CDR1 reads SGHAT; CDR2 reads FQNNGV. CDR3 length: 14 amino acids. The CDR3 protein is CASSLRGLSKIPHF. CDR3 DNA sequence: TGTGCCAGCAGCTTACGGGGACTTAGCAAAATCCCCCACTTC.

This clonotype was counted a few times. The chain carries TRBV6-5 and TRBJ1-2, with 9 bases aligning to TRBD1. This CDR3 comprises 16 residues. V lost 4 bases, J lost 7 bases, and 13 bases stayed unmatched. Looked up from germline, CDR1 is MNHEY and CDR2 is SVGAGI. CDR3 protein: CASSLPAGQGIGGYTF. The CDR3 DNA reads TGTGCCAGCAGTTTACCGGCGGGACAGGGTATAGGTGGCTACACCTTC.

On this clonotype: At one end, the junction sequence differs from germline, possibly due to a read error. V and J are TRBV12-3 or TRBV12-4 and TRBJ1-2, with 7 bases lining up with TRBD1. The CDR3 is 14 amino acids. Here the CDR3 DNA reads TGTGCCAGCAGTTTCGGGACAGTTATCTATGGCTACATCTTC. Amino acids: CASSFGTVIYGYIF.

As for this clonotype: This clone may be a read error of a much larger clone one base away. The conserved closing phenylalanine or tryptophan is absent in this CDR3, likely reflecting a read error. The DNA is left out, because the CDR3 cannot be placed on it with certainty; the CDR3 is given as TCRdb lists it. The rearrangement uses TRBV20-1 and TRBJ1-4. A total of 13 residues make up the CDR3, ends included. CDR1 and CDR2 from the germline V gene are DFQATT and SNEGSKA (reference sequence). The CDR3 is CSARESGRPTLVL.

This clonotype was observed a handful of times. The chain carries TRBV5-1 and TRBJ2-3; TRBD1 aligns across 9 bases. Germline trimming cut 2 bases from V and 15 bases from J; bases unmatched to any gene: 10. Germline V lookup: CDR1 SGHRS, CDR2 YFSETQ. The CDR3 has 13 amino acids. The DNA of the CDR3 is TGCGCCAGCAGCTTTGATAAGGACAGGGGTGAATATTTT. Residues: CASSFDKDRGEYF.

CDR3 region: CASSAGRDGYTF. The DNA of the CDR3 is TGTGCCAGCAGCGCTGGACGGGATGGCTACACCTTC. V and J are TRBV6-5 and TRBJ1-2; D call uncertain. Trimming took 6 bases from V and 6 from J, leaving 11 bases between them. The V gene's germline CDR1 is MNHEY and CDR2 SVGAGI. The CDR3 totals 12 residues.